This TCR beta chain was captured by sequencing in a study of blood T cell repertoires in COVID-19. Germline-derived CDR1 and CDR2 are SGDLS and YYNGEE. This CDR3 comprises 13 residues. Trimming removed 0 bases from V and 8 bases from J, with 9 bases in between. Generated by immunoSEQ multiplex PCR, the TCRdb table keeps only in-frame clones and is missing some. Of 180,000 or so clones in the sample, roughly 87% were seen once. Self-reported history from a screening survey and questionnaire set each donor's cohort. The sequence was collected from a human donor with acute COVID-19. The donor label of this sample is uncertain. The specimen was PBMCs or T cells enriched from blood (not recorded which). The rearrangement uses TRBV9 and TRBJ2-1; D gene unclear. CDR3 sequence reads: CASSVVLSDEQFF. For the CDR3, the DNA is TGTGCCAGCAGCGTAGTTCTTTCGGATGAGCAGTTCTTC.